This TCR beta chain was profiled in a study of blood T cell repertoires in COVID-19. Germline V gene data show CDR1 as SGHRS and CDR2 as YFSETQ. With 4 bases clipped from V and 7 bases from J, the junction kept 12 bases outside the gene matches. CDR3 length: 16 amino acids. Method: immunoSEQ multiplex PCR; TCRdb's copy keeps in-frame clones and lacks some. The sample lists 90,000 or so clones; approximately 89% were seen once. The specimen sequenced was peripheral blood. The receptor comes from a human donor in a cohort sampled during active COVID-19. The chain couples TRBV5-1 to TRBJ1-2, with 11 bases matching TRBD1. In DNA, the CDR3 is TGCGCCAGCAGCCGGTGGACAGGGGGCAATTCCTCTGGCTACACCTTC. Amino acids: CASSRWTGGNSSGYTF.